This T cell receptor beta chain was sequenced in a study of response to subunit inactivated influenza vaccine. In its sample, this clonotype was seen many times. No antigen is known for it. The germline V gene has CDR1 SEHNR and CDR2 FQNEAQ (reference sequence). The CDR3 is made up of 12 amino acids. V trimming: 7 bases; J trimming: 10 bases; junction bases outside the gene matches: 9. TCRdb itself ran the RT-PCR reads through MiXCR, one entry per CDR3 protein. The data show about 620,000 distinct CDR3 sequences, about 11% seen once. Study-wide results and limits: After each seasonal influenza vaccination, few new T cells are recruited, the authors suggested.

The TCR sequence derives from a man aged 50-59 years who received an inactivated influenza vaccine. The sample in question was PBMCs from blood, obtained on the day of vaccination. This chain joins TRBV7-9 and TRBJ2-7; TRBD1 agrees at 8 bases. The CDR3 DNA reads as TGTGCCAGCACCGCGACGGGACAGGCCCAGTACTTC. This translates into CASTATGQAQYF. The entire variable domain, with the rest obtained from reference TRBV7-9 and TRBJ2-7, is as follows: DTGVSQNPRHKITKRGQNVTFRCDPISEHNRLYWYRQTLGQGPEFLTYFQNEAQLEKSRLLSDRFSAERPKGSFSTLEIQRTEQGDSAMYLCASTATGQAQYFGPGTRLTVT.